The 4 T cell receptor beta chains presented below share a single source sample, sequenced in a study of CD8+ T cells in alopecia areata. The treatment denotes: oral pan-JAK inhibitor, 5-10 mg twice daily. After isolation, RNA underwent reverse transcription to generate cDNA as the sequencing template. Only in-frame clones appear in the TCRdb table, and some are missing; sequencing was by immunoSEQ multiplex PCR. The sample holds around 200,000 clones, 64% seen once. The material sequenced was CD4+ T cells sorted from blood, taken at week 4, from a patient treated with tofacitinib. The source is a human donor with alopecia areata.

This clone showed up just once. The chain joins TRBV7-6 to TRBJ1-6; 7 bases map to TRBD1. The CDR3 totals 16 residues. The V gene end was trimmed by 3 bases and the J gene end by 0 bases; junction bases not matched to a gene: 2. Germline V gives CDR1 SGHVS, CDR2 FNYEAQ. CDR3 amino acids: CASSLGQSSYNSPLHF. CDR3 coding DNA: TGTGCCAGCAGCTTGGGACAGAGCTCCTATAATTCACCCCTCCACTTT. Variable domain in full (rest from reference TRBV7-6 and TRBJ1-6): GAGVSQSPRYKVTKRGQDVALRCDPISGHVSLYWYRQALGQGPEFLTYFNYEAQQDKSGLPNDRFSAERPEGSISTLTIQRTEQRDSAMYRCASSLGQSSYNSPLHFGNGTRLTVT.

The CDR3 sequence: CSVTTVWGHTDTQYF. The CDR3, as DNA: TGCAGCGTTACGACAGTGTGGGGACACACAGATACGCAGTATTTT. The chain employs TRBV29-1 and TRBJ2-3; a possible D gene is TRBD1 (6 bases). The CDR3 totals 15 residues. The germline V and J ends were trimmed by 5 bases and 2 bases, with 17 bases remaining between them. Germline V lookup: CDR1 SQVTM, CDR2 ANQGSEA.

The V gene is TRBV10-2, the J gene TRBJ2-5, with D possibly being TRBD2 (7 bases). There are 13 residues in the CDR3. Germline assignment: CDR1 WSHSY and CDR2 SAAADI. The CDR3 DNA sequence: TGCGCGGCCTCAGGCGGGGGCCGGGGGGCCCAGTACTTC. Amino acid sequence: CAASGGGRGAQYF.

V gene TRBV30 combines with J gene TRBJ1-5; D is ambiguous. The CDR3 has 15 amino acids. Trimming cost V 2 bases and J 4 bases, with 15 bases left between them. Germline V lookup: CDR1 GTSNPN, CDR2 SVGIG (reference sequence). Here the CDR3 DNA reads TGTGCCTGGAGTCTCTTTGGGGTCCAAAATCAGCCCCAGCATTTT. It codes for CAWSLFGVQNQPQHF.